This TCR beta chain was profiled in a study of T cell changes during pregnancy in multiple sclerosis. V lost 3 bases, J lost 2 bases, and 1 base stayed unmatched. This CDR3 has 14 residues. The V gene's germline CDR1 is KGHSH and CDR2 LQKENI. Here immunoSEQ multiplex PCR was the method, and the copy in TCRdb shows in-frame clones only, minus some. The table includes 30,000 to 45,000 clones, approximately 92% detected once. This clone is a singleton in its sample. Sequencing was performed on CD4+ T cells from peripheral blood mononuclear cells, taken in the third trimester of pregnancy. This rearrangement joins TRBV18 to TRBJ2-4; 7 bases match TRBD1. The clonotype was recovered from a female donor in good health, enrolled as a control in a pregnancy study. The CDR3 sequence is CASSPGQPKNIQYF. Here the CDR3 DNA reads TGTGCCAGCTCACCGGGACAGCCCAAAAACATTCAGTACTTC.